These T cell receptor beta chains were read from a single sample in a study of OX40 agonist ivuxolimab in advanced cancers. Profiled with immunoSEQ multiplex PCR; TCRdb holds only in-frame clones, not every one. The table lists some 76,000 clones, about 89% of them singletons. Sequenced material: CD4+ or CD8+ T cells sorted from blood, taken in a trial of the OX40 agonist ivuxolimab. Receptors were obtained from an adult with an advanced solid tumor such as melanoma, head and neck, liver or kidney cancer. Each CDR3 is given with its conserved first and last residue. D genes are given only for firm matches. Only part of the rows carry a size: once, few, many, or a class if the clone is expanded.

CDR3 length	clone size	V gene	D gene	J gene	CDR3 DNA	CDR3 protein
11	NA	TRBV6-1	NA	TRBJ1-5	TGTGCCAGCAGGTTCGAAGGGCCCCAGCATTTT	CASRFEGPQHF
11	NA	TRBV20-1	NA	TRBJ1-1	TGCAGTGCCACTAAAAAAACTGAAGCTTTCTTT	CSATKKTEAFF
17	NA	TRBV28	TRBD1	TRBJ2-2	TGTGCCAGCAGTTTTATCCCCGGGACAGCAGACACCGGGGAGCTGTTTTTT	CASSFIPGTADTGELFF
13	NA	TRBV27	NA	TRBJ1-4	TGTGCCAGCAGTTTATGGGGGAATGAAAAACTGTTTTTT	CASSLWGNEKLFF
13	few	TRBV6-6	NA	TRBJ1-5	TGTGCCAGCAGTCAGGGGAGCAATCAGCCCCAGCATTTT	CASSQGSNQPQHF
16	NA	TRBV6-5	TRBD2	TRBJ2-3	TGTGCCAGCAGATACCCGACTAGCGGAAGCACAGATACGCAGTATTTT	CASRYPTSGSTDTQYF
12	NA	TRBV29-1	TRBD1	TRBJ2-3	TGCAGCGTCCGGACAGGGAATAGCGGGCAGTATTTT	CSVRTGNSGQYF
14	few	TRBV6-5	NA	TRBJ2-7	TGTGCCAGCAGTTACTCGCTGGGGGTAGGCGAGCAGTACTTC	CASSYSLGVGEQYF
16	NA	TRBV7-8	NA	TRBJ2-1	TGTGCCAGCAGCTTAGTTCAGGTTCAGGCGAGCAATGAGCAGTTCTTC	CASSLVQVQASNEQFF
14	NA	TRBV5-1	NA	TRBJ2-7	TGCGCCAGCAGCCCACGAACTCCAGGGGTCCAGCAGTACTTC	CASSPRTPGVQQYF
14	NA	TRBV6-5	TRBD2	TRBJ2-1	TGTGCCAGCAGTTATAGGACTAGCGGGGGGGAAGAGTTCTTC	CASSYRTSGGEEFF
15	NA	TRBV19	TRBD1	TRBJ1-2	TGTGCCAGTAGGGGACAGGGGCCTTTCAACGATGGCTACACCTTC	CASRGQGPFNDGYTF
13	NA	TRBV11-3	NA	TRBJ2-1	TGTGCCAGCAGCTTGGCCCTCAGTAGTCGCCAGTTCTTC	CASSLALSSRQFF
13	NA	TRBV7-6	NA	TRBJ2-7	TGTGCCAGCAGCTTAGGGGACGCCTACGAGCAGTACTTC	CASSLGDAYEQYF
14	NA	TRBV19	NA	TRBJ1-6	TGTGCCAGTAGTACAGGGCGGCATAATTCACCCCTCCACTTT	CASSTGRHNSPLHF
14	NA	TRBV7-3	TRBD1	TRBJ2-4	TGTGCCAGCAGCCCTGACAGGGGGGACTCCATTCAGTACTTC	CASSPDRGDSIQYF
15	NA	TRBV18	NA	TRBJ1-1	TGTGCCAGCTCACCGCTGCTTTGGGGAGGGACTGAAGCTTTCTTT	CASSPLLWGGTEAFF
13	few	TRBV19	NA	TRBJ1-5	TGTGCCAGTACAGGGTATGGCAATCAGCCCCAGCATTTT	CASTGYGNQPQHF
13	few	TRBV6-6	NA	TRBJ1-6	TGTGCCAGCAGTGGACAGTCGGACTCACCCCTCCACTTT	CASSGQSDSPLHF
14	NA	TRBV5-1	NA	TRBJ2-7	TGCGCCAGCAGCTTGGCAGACAGTCGCTACGAGCAGTACTTC	CASSLADSRYEQYF
13	NA	TRBV4-2	NA	TRBJ1-5	TGTGCCAGCAGTCAGGGAGGCAATCAGCCCCAGCATTTT	CASSQGGNQPQHF
13	NA	TRBV19	TRBD1	TRBJ1-4	TGTGCCAGTAGTATTGAGGGGGCGCGACAACAGTTTTTT	CASSIEGARQQFF
15	NA	TRBV5-1	TRBD2	TRBJ2-3	TGCGCCAGCAGCTCGATCAGCGGGGGGGTAGATACGCAGTATTTT	CASSSISGGVDTQYF
12	NA	TRBV18	TRBD1	TRBJ2-7	TGTGCCAGCTCACCAGACAGGGGCGAGCAGTACTTC	CASSPDRGEQYF
13	NA	TRBV6-1	NA	TRBJ2-7	TGTGCCAGCAGTCCCTCAGGAGCCGGGGAGCAGTACTTC	CASSPSGAGEQYF
13	NA	TRBV19	NA	TRBJ1-2	TGTGCCAGTAGTTTGCGGGATCGCGTCGGCTACACCTTC	CASSLRDRVGYTF
14	once	TRBV10-1	TRBD1	TRBJ2-1	TGCGCCAGCAGCCAACGGACAGGGGCTAATGAGCAGTTCTTC	CASSQRTGANEQFF
15	few	TRBV7-9	TRBD2	TRBJ2-2	TGTGCCAGCAGCTTACGGCGGGGGGTCACCGGGGAGCTGTTTTTT	CASSLRRGVTGELFF
14	NA	TRBV18	NA	TRBJ1-1	TGTGCCAGCTCACCTATTCCGTTGGGGACTGAAGCTTTCTTT	CASSPIPLGTEAFF
13	NA	TRBV5-1	NA	TRBJ2-1	TGCGCCAGCAGCCTAACGGATAACAATGAGCAGTTCTTC	CASSLTDNNEQFF
13	NA	TRBV7-9	NA	TRBJ1-5	TGTGCCAGCAGCCGGGACAACAATCAGCCCCAGCATTTT	CASSRDNNQPQHF
15	NA	TRBV2	NA	TRBJ1-1	TGTGCCAGCAGTGGGGGGGCCCAGGGGTACACTGAAGCTTTCTTT	CASSGGAQGYTEAFF
14	NA	TRBV29-1	TRBD1	TRBJ1-1	TGCAGCGTTGAAAAAGGACAGGGTAACACTGAAGCTTTCTTT	CSVEKGQGNTEAFF
12	NA	TRBV29-1	NA	TRBJ1-5	TGCAGCGTTGGGACAGGCAATCAGCCCCAGCATTTT	CSVGTGNQPQHF
14	NA	TRBV5-1	NA	TRBJ2-1	TGCGCCAGCAGCTTGATCCAGGCCAACAATGAGCAGTTCTTC	CASSLIQANNEQFF
15	NA	TRBV29-1	TRBD1	TRBJ2-5	TGCAGCGTCGCAGTTGGGGACAGGGCCTCCGGGACCCAGTACTTC	CSVAVGDRASGTQYF
14	few	TRBV9	NA	TRBJ1-2	TGTGCCAGCAGCTACAGTACGTCTAACTATGGCTACACCTTC	CASSYSTSNYGYTF
15	once	TRBV5-1	TRBD1	TRBJ2-1	TGCGCCAGCAGCTTTGGACAGGGTCAGAACAATGAGCAGTTCTTC	CASSFGQGQNNEQFF
12	once	TRBV7-8	NA	TRBJ1-1	TGTGCCAGCAGCTTAGGGAACTCCGAAGCTTTCTTT	CASSLGNSEAFF
17	few	TRBV11-2	NA	TRBJ2-1	TGTGCCAGCAGCTTATTTGGATTTAAGAGCTCCTACAATGAGCAGTTCTTC	CASSLFGFKSSYNEQFF
15	NA	TRBV9	NA	TRBJ2-7	TGTGCCAGCAGCGCCTTCCCAGATGGGACCTACGAGCAGTACTTC	CASSAFPDGTYEQYF
15	NA	TRBV7-2	TRBD1	TRBJ1-2	TGTGCCAGCAGCCCCCCCCGGGACAGGGAAAATGGCTACACCTTC	CASSPPRDRENGYTF
16	NA	TRBV21-1	NA	TRBJ1-5	TGTGCCAGCAGCAATTGTCGCGGGGTTGGCAATCAGCCCCAGCATTTT	CASSNCRGVGNQPQHF
14	NA	TRBV5-6	TRBD1	TRBJ1-4	TGTGCCAGCAGCGGGACAGGGGGCAGAGGAAAACTGTTTTTT	CASSGTGGRGKLFF
15	NA	TRBV7-3	NA	TRBJ2-2	TGTGCCAGCAGCTTAGTCGGGCGTTCCACCGGGGAGCTGTTTTTT	CASSLVGRSTGELFF